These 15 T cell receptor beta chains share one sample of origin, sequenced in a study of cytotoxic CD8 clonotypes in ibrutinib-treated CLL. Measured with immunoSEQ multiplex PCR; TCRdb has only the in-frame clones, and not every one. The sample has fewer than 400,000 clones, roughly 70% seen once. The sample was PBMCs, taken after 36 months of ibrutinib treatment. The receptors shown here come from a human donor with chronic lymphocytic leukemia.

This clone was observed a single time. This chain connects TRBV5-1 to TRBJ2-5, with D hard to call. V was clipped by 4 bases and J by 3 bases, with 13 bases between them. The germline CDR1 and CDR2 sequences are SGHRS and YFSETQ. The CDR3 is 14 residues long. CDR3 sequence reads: CASSDANFEETQYF. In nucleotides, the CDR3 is TGCGCCAGCAGCGACGCTAATTTCGAAGAGACCCAGTACTTC.

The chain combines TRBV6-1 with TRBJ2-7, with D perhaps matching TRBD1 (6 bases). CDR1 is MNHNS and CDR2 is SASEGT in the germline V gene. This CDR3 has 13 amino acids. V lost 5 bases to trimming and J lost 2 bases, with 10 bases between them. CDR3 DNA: TGTGCCAGCAGTTCGGACAGCCCCTACGAGCAGTACTTC. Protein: CASSSDSPYEQYF.

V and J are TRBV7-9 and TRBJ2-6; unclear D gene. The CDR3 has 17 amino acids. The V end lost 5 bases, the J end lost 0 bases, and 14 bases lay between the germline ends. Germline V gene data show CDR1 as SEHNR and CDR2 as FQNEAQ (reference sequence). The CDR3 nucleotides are TGTGCCAGCAGCGTCACTTTGTCAAACTCTGGGGCCAACGTCCTGACTTTC. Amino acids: CASSVTLSNSGANVLTF.

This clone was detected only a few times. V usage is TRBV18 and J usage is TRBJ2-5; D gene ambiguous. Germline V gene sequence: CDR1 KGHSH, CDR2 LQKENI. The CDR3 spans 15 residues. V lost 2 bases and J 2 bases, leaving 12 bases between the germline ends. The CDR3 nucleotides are TGTGCCAGCTCACCAGTCATCGGCAGTCAAGAGACCCAGTACTTC. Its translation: CASSPVIGSQETQYF. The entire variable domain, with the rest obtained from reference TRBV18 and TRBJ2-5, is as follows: NAGVMQNPRHLVRRRGQEARLRCSPMKGHSHVYWYRQLPEEGLKFMVYLQKENIIDESGMPKERFSAEFPKEGPSILRIQQVVRGDSAAYFCASSPVIGSQETQYFGPGTRLLVL.

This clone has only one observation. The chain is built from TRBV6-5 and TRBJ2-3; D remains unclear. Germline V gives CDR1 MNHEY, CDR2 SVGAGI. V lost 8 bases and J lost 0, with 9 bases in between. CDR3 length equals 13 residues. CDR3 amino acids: CASVSSSTDTQYF. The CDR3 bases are TGTGCCAGCGTGAGTTCTAGCACAGATACGCAGTATTTT.

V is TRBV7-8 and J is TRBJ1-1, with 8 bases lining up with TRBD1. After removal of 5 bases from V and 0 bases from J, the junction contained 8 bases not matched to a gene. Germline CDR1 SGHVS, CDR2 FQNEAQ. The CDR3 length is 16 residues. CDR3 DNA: TGTGCCAGCAGCCCCCGGACAGGGCGGATGAACACTGAAGCTTTCTTT. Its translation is CASSPRTGRMNTEAFF.

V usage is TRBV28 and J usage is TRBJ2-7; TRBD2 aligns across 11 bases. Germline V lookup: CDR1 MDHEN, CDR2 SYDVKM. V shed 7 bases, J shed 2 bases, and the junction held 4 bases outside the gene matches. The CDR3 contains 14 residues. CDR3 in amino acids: CASKKLAGAYEQYF. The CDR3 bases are TGTGCCAGCAAAAAACTAGCGGGAGCCTACGAGCAGTACTTC.

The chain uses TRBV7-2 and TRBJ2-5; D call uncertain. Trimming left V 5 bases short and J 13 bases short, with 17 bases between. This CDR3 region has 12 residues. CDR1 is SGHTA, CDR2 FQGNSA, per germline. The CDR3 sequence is CASSPRTDTMYF. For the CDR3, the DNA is TGTGCCAGCAGCCCGCGAACGGATACCATGTACTTC.

The CDR3, as DNA: TGCAGCGCCCTAACCCAGGGAGGCAATGAGCAGTTCTTC. Protein: CSALTQGGNEQFF. J is TRBJ2-1 and V is TRBV29-1, with D possibly matching TRBD2 (6 bases). The CDR3 has 13 residues. The V gene's germline CDR1 is SQVTM and CDR2 ANQGSEA. Trimming shortened V by 7 bases and J by 6 bases, and 16 bases separated the two germline ends.

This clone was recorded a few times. The CDR3 nucleotides are TGTGCCAGCAGCTGGGGGACTAGCGTATACGAGCAGTACTTC. It is translated as CASSWGTSVYEQYF. The J gene is TRBJ2-7, the V gene TRBV7-9; 10 nucleotides line up with TRBD2. The length of the CDR3 is 14 residues. J was trimmed by 4 bases and V by 4 bases; bases with no gene match: 4. Per the germline V gene, CDR1 is SEHNR and CDR2 is FQNEAQ (reference sequence).

CDR3 residues: CASRIRELNEKLFF. The CDR3 DNA follows: TGTGCCAGCCGTATAAGGGAATTAAATGAAAAACTGTTTTTT. The V call is TRBV2, the J call TRBJ1-4; D ambiguous. Germline V CDR1 and CDR2: SNHLY, FYNNEI. Between the trimmed V and J ends, which lost 8 bases and 5 bases, there was a span of 15 bases. The CDR3 covers 14 residues.

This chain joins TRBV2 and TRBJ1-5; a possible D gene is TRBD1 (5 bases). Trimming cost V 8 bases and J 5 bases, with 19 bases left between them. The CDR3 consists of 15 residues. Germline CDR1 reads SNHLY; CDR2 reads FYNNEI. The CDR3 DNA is TGTGCCAGCGCTAGCCCGGGACTGCTTCATCAGCCCCAGCATTTT. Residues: CASASPGLLHQPQHF.

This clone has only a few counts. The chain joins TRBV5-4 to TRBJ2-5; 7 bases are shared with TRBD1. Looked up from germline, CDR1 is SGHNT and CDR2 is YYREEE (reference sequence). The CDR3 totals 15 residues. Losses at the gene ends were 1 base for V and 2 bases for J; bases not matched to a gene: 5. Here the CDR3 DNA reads TGTGCCAGCAGCTTGATAGGGACAGAACAAGAGACCCAGTACTTC. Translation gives CASSLIGTEQETQYF.

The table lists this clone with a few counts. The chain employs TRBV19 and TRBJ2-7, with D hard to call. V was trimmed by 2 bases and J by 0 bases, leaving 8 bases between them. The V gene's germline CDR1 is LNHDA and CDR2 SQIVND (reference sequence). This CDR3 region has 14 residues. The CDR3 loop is CASSIIPGSYEQYF. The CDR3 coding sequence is TGTGCCAGTAGTATAATCCCCGGCTCCTACGAGCAGTACTTC.

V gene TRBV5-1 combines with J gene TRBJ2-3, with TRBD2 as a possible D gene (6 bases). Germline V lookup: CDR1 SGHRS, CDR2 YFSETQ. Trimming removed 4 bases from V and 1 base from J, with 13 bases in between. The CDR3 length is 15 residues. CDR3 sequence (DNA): TGCGCCAGCAGCCAGGGACTCCGTGGCACAGATACGCAGTATTTT. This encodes CASSQGLRGTDTQYF.